This entry lists 8 T cell receptor beta chains sequenced from one sample in a study of vaccination and CD4 T cells after COVID-19. For these receptors, no antigen is known. Treatment indicated: roughly ten-day PBMC culture with coronavirus spike peptide pools or control peptides (ViraFEST assay). With the Oncomine TCR Beta short-read assay, DNA from cultured CD4+ T cells was sequenced. Each CDR3 protein gets one entry after TCRdb re-called the PCR reads with MiXCR. The sample holds around 4,000 distinct CDR3 sequences; about 19% are singletons and the top ten take 21%. The specimen sequenced was CD4+ T cells from blood, cultured in vitro. Every receptor here comes from a human donor who had recovered from COVID-19.

This clonotype is labeled as medium-sized. The CDR3 protein is CAIAVVGGDTQYF. CDR3 nucleotides: TGTGCCATCGCCGTAGTGGGGGGGGATACGCAGTATTTT. V gene TRBV10-3 combines with J gene TRBJ2-3; 7 nucleotides agree with TRBD2. V gave up 8 bases and J gave up 6 bases; unmatched junction bases: 8. This CDR3 contains 13 residues. Germline V gene sequence: CDR1 ENHRY, CDR2 SYGVKD.

This clonotype was seen only a few times. The J gene is TRBJ2-3, the V gene TRBV12-3 or TRBV12-4; 8 bases are shared with TRBD2. The CDR3 length is 14 residues. The trim removed 7 bases at V and 0 bases at J, leaving 3 bases unmatched. CDR3 bases: TGTGCCAGCACCACTAGCGGTAGCACAGATACGCAGTATTTT. Translation gives CASTTSGSTDTQYF.

This chain connects TRBV20-1 to TRBJ2-3; the match to TRBD2 covers 9 bases. V trimming: 3 bases; J trimming: 4 bases; junction bases outside the gene matches: 5. Germline CDR1 is DFQATT and CDR2 is SNEGSKA (reference sequence). The CDR3 extends over 14 amino acids. CDR3 nucleotides: TGCAGTGCTAGGCGGGGGGGAGGGGCAGATACGCAGTATTTT. Translated: CSARRGGGADTQYF.

This clonotype was detected only a few times. The chain couples TRBV6-5 to TRBJ1-2; D is unclear. The CDR3 contains 12 residues. V was clipped by 4 bases and J by 9 bases, with 12 bases between them. Germline V gene sequence: CDR1 MNHEY, CDR2 SVGAGI. The CDR3 bases are TGTGCCAGCAGTTCGGAAGGGTTGAGCTACACCTTC. Its protein product is CASSSEGLSYTF.

This clonotype was seen a handful of times. V usage is TRBV7-8 and J usage is TRBJ1-2; 7 bases align to TRBD1. Losses at the gene ends were 5 bases for V and 3 bases for J; bases not matched to a gene: 6. CDR3 length: 14 amino acids. The germline V gene has CDR1 SGHVS and CDR2 FQNEAQ. The CDR3 sequence: CASSADRLDYGYTF. CDR3 DNA sequence: TGTGCCAGCAGCGCGGACAGGCTCGACTATGGCTACACCTTC.

This clonotype showed up just a few times. This chain joins TRBV11-1 and TRBJ1-1; TRBD1 might be the D (5 bases). Between the trimmed V and J ends, which lost 2 bases and 4 bases, there was a span of 20 bases. The length of the CDR3 is 17 residues. Germline CDR1 is SGHAT and CDR2 is FQDESV (reference sequence). The CDR3 DNA reads as TGTGCCAGCAGCTTACCGGGTCGGGTTTTGGGGCCCACTGAAGCTTTCTTT. It is translated as CASSLPGRVLGPTEAFF.

This clonotype came up a few times. V gene TRBV7-6 combines with J gene TRBJ1-3; D gene uncertain. Germline V gene sequence: CDR1 SGHVS, CDR2 FNYEAQ. Deletions cut 2 bases from V and 3 bases from J, with 2 bases between. This CDR3 region has 12 residues. The CDR3 DNA reads TGTGCCAGCAGCTTAAATGGAAACACCATATATTTT. It is translated as CASSLNGNTIYF.

The chain has TRBV10-3 and TRBJ2-2; D is unclear. This CDR3 has 14 residues. Germline CDR1 reads ENHRY; CDR2 reads SYGVKD. Between the trimmed V and J ends, which lost 6 bases and 3 bases, there was a span of 11 bases. CDR3: CAIRTTLYTGELFF. CDR3 nucleotides: TGTGCCATCAGGACGACTTTATACACCGGGGAGCTGTTTTTT.